The present TCR beta chain was sequenced within a study of blood T cell repertoires in COVID-19. Study at large: Samples of COVID-19 (acute and convalescent) were obtained from the United States, Italy and Spain. Sources were T cells, B-cell-depleted T cells, or PBMCs; the material itself was cDNA or gDNA.

The V gene end was trimmed by 8 bases and the J gene end by 2 bases; junction bases not matched to a gene: 7. This CDR3 has 14 amino acids. In germline, CDR1 is MNHEY, CDR2 SVGAGI. Original processing methods: By means of reference gene primer amplification, nucleated cell counts were estimated. Using immunoSEQ multiplex PCR, the repertoire was profiled, and TCRdb retains in-frame clones only, with some absent. V and J calls and clone size come straight from that table; D and trimming were deduced from the DNA. This sample has 300,000 to 400,000 clones; over 70% occur once, and the top ten carry 2.5% to 3%.

This receptor was identified in a man in his thirties or forties with active or convalescent COVID-19. The specimen sequenced was peripheral blood. V gene TRBV6-5 combines with J gene TRBJ2-7; 9 bases fit TRBD1. In DNA form, the CDR3 reads TGTGCCAGCCATTCGGACAGGGGCCCCTACGAGCAGTACTTC. Encoded protein: CASHSDRGPYEQYF.